This TCR beta chain was captured by sequencing in a study of response to subunit inactivated influenza vaccine. From the RT-PCR reads, TCRdb called clonotypes with MiXCR, one entry per CDR3 protein. Among 450,000 to 550,000 distinct CDR3 sequences listed, about 25% were seen once. From germline, CDR1 is LGHDT and CDR2 YNNKEL (reference sequence). Trimming took 2 bases from V and 5 from J; bases not matched to a gene: 5. There are 14 residues in the CDR3. The receptor's source is a man aged 45-65 years who received an inactivated influenza vaccine. The sequences come from CD4+ T cells sorted from PBMCs, collected 5 to 6 days after vaccination. The chain is built from TRBV3-1 and TRBJ2-7; the match to TRBD1 covers 8 bases. The CDR3 DNA follows: TGTGCCAGCAGCCAATCCGACAGGGGCGACGAGCAGTACTTC. It codes for CASSQSDRGDEQYF.